This T cell receptor (beta chain) was captured in a study of radiation and T cells in renal cell carcinoma. Study as a whole: Nephrectomy followed 15 Gy stereotactic body radiation by 4 weeks.

Time point meaning: blood 2 weeks post-SBRT. The treatment here: 15 Gy SBRT to primary tumor, nephrectomy 4 weeks later. After SBRT, blood was collected at 2 and 4 weeks, plus baseline. The patient's renal cell carcinoma had clear cell pathology. Generated by immunoSEQ multiplex PCR, the TCRdb table keeps only in-frame clones and is missing some. The data hold more than 65,000 clones, with 86% observed a single time. V lost 7 bases to trimming and J lost 9 bases; unmatched junction nucleotides: 9. The germline CDR1 and CDR2 sequences are ENHRY and SYGVKD. The CDR3 sequence is 14 residues long. This receptor was taken from a woman aged 50 to 60 with renal cell carcinoma. The rearrangement uses TRBV10-3 and TRBJ2-1, with 10 bases identical to TRBD1. The sample here was blood, taken from a patient whose treatment included radiotherapy and nephrectomy. CDR3 DNA: TGTGCCATCAATGGGGGACAGGGGAGGAGTGAGCAGTTCTTC. Protein: CAINGGQGRSEQFF.